Listed here are 25 T cell receptor beta chains from one sample, sequenced in a study of CD8+ T cells in alopecia areata. TCR sequencing used cDNA made by reverse transcription of extracted RNA. Some clones are missing from TCRdb's copy, which holds only in-frame ones; the method was immunoSEQ multiplex PCR. The table lists about 150,000 clones, roughly 62% of them singletons. Sequenced material: CD4+ T cells sorted from blood, taken at week 0. These receptors came from a human donor with alopecia areata.

The sample holds one count of this clone. DNA for the CDR3: TGCGCCAGCAGCCAAGACAGGGGGCTCAACGAGCAGTACTTC. Residues: CASSQDRGLNEQYF. V is TRBV4-3 and J is TRBJ2-7; 8 nucleotides agree with TRBD1. Germline CDR1 is LGHNA and CDR2 is YSLEER. The CDR3 sequence is 14 residues long. The trim removed 0 bases at V and 5 bases at J, leaving 3 bases unmatched.

The chain links TRBV4-3 to TRBJ2-6, with 9 bases that match TRBD1. The germline CDR1 and CDR2 sequences are LGHNA and YSLEER. This CDR3 comprises 19 residues. V lost 2 bases to trimming and J lost 3 bases; unmatched junction nucleotides: 11. This chain's CDR3 is CASSQYPGQGNSGANVLTF. The CDR3 DNA reads TGCGCCAGCAGCCAATACCCCGGACAGGGGAATAGTGGGGCCAACGTCCTGACTTTC.

The chain joins TRBV14 to TRBJ1-5; D not resolved. The V end was cut by 5 bases, the J end by 2 bases, with 16 bases between. The CDR3 length is 16 residues. Germline V gives CDR1 SGHDN, CDR2 FVKESK. The CDR3 DNA sequence: TGTGCCAGCAGCACCCCGAGAGGTTCCCGCAATCAGCCCCAGCATTTT. Amino acids: CASSTPRGSRNQPQHF.

V usage is TRBV27 and J usage is TRBJ1-5; 10 bases match TRBD1. CDR3 length: 15 residues. The germline V gene has CDR1 MNHEY and CDR2 SMNVEV (reference sequence). V shed 4 bases, J shed 4 bases, and the junction held 4 bases outside the gene matches. CDR3 residues: CASSSTGGGNQPQHF. The CDR3 region has the DNA TGTGCCAGCAGTTCGACAGGGGGCGGTAATCAGCCCCAGCATTTT.

This clone was observed a few times. CDR3 nucleotide sequence: TGTGCCAGCAGCTCGTTGGGACATACGGGGCCCCTCCACTTT. It specifies CASSSLGHTGPLHF. The chain uses TRBV7-2 and TRBJ1-6; the D gene is possibly TRBD1 (6 bases). CDR3 length: 14 amino acids. V gave up 4 bases and J gave up 13 bases, with 17 bases separating them. The germline gives CDR1 SGHTA, CDR2 FQGNSA.

V usage is TRBV4-2 and J usage is TRBJ1-1, with unresolved D. Looked up from germline, CDR1 is LGHNA and CDR2 is YNFKEQ. The CDR3 contains 12 residues. The V gene lost 0 bases and the J gene lost 10 bases, with 9 bases spanning the gap. The CDR3 nucleotides read TGTGCCAGCAGCCAAGATCTGGGCGGAGCTTTCTTT. It is translated as CASSQDLGGAFF.

V and J are TRBV30 and TRBJ2-5; 8 positions match TRBD2. V lost 6 bases, J lost 7 bases, and 10 bases stayed unmatched. There are 13 residues in the CDR3. Looked up from germline, CDR1 is GTSNPN and CDR2 is SVGIG (reference sequence). The CDR3, as DNA: TGTGCCTGCTCGAGCGGGGGCATAGGGACCCAGTACTTC. Translated, it gives CACSSGGIGTQYF.

The J gene is TRBJ2-3, the V gene TRBV11-1; 7 bases fit TRBD2. This CDR3 has 14 residues. J lost 2 bases, V lost 7 bases, and 6 bases had no gene match. Germline CDR1 reads SGHAT; CDR2 reads FQDESV (reference sequence). The DNA of the CDR3 is TGTGCCAGCACGGGTAGCGGGTACACAGATACGCAGTATTTT. Translation gives CASTGSGYTDTQYF.

The gene calls are TRBV5-4 and TRBJ2-1, with D maybe TRBD1 (5 bases). V was trimmed by 1 base and J by 5 bases, leaving 10 bases between them. The CDR3 is 14 amino acids. CDR1 is SGHNT, CDR2 YYREEE, per germline (reference sequence). This CDR3 is CASSLQGRDNEQFF. CDR3 DNA sequence: TGTGCCAGCAGCTTGCAGGGCCGAGACAATGAGCAGTTCTTC.

The chain joins TRBV7-2 to TRBJ2-2; D is possibly TRBD1 or TRBD2 (5 bases each). This CDR3 is built from 15 residues. Trimming pared 8 bases from V and 2 bases from J, leaving 15 bases between. Germline CDR1 is SGHTA and CDR2 is FQGNSA. The CDR3 DNA is TGTGCCAGCCTACCGGGGCAGATAAACACCGGGGAGCTGTTTTTT. It codes for CASLPGQINTGELFF.

V is TRBV7-2 and J is TRBJ2-2, with D possibly matching TRBD2 (6 bases). Per germline, CDR1 SGHTA and CDR2 FQGNSA. CDR3 size: 15 residues. V was pared by 3 bases and J by 4 bases, with 12 bases between. The CDR3 loop reads CASSFAGRGTGELFF. Written as DNA, the CDR3 is TGTGCCAGCAGCTTTGCAGGGCGGGGCACCGGGGAGCTGTTTTTT. The full variable domain, rest sourced from reference TRBV7-2 and TRBJ2-2, is GAGVSQSPSNKVTEKGKDVELRCDPISGHTALYWYRQSLGQGLEFLIYFQGNSAPDKSGLPSDRFSAERTGGSVSTLTIQRTQQEDSAVYLCASSFAGRGTGELFFGEGSRLTVL.

The chain has TRBV7-2 and TRBJ2-6; TRBD2 might be the D (6 bases). Between the trimmed V and J ends, which lost 2 bases and 2 bases, there was a span of 7 bases. The CDR3 loop spans 15 amino acids. The germline CDR1 and CDR2 sequences are SGHTA and FQGNSA. The CDR3 coding sequence is TGTGCCAGCAGCTTATGGGGGGCTGGGGCCAACGTCCTGACTTTC. Encoded protein: CASSLWGAGANVLTF.

This clone has only one observation. The chain links TRBV6-5 to TRBJ1-2; D remains unclear. From germline, CDR1 is MNHEY and CDR2 SVGAGI. The CDR3 loop spans 11 amino acids. V was shortened by 4 bases and J by 4 bases, with 4 bases between the two germline ends. The DNA for the CDR3 is TGTGCCAGCAGTTCCCTCTATGGCTACACCTTC. Protein sequence: CASSSLYGYTF.

The chain is built from TRBV4-1 and TRBJ2-3, with TRBD1 matching over 7 bases. CDR1 MGHRA and CDR2 YSYEKL come from the germline V gene. The V and J ends lost 1 base and 3 bases, in that order; junction bases with no gene match: 7. CDR3 length: 16 amino acids. The CDR3: CASSQGGRGKTDTQYF. CDR3 coding DNA: TGCGCCAGCAGCCAAGGGGGCAGGGGGAAGACAGATACGCAGTATTTT.

The genes are TRBV10-3 and TRBJ1-2; D gene uncertain. Germline V gene lookup returns CDR1 ENHRY and CDR2 SYGVKD. The CDR3 is 14 amino acids. Trimming took off 6 bases at V and 3 bases at J, with 14 bases between the two ends. CDR3 protein: CAIRSGQADYGYTF. CDR3 in DNA: TGTGCCATCAGATCTGGGCAGGCGGACTATGGCTACACCTTC.

The J gene is TRBJ1-2, the V gene TRBV5-1, with 7 bases lining up with TRBD1. J lost 8 bases, V lost 4 bases, and 17 bases had no gene match. Per germline, CDR1 SGHRS and CDR2 YFSETQ. This CDR3 comprises 16 residues. The CDR3 reads CASSHGDSPELRGYTF. The CDR3 nucleotides are TGCGCCAGCAGCCACGGGGACAGCCCCGAACTGCGGGGCTACACCTTC.

This rearrangement joins TRBV13 to TRBJ1-5; 7 positions match TRBD1. Germline CDR1 reads PRHDT; CDR2 reads FYEKMQ (reference sequence). With 0 bases clipped from V and 6 bases from J, the junction kept 5 bases outside the gene matches. The length of the CDR3 is 15 residues. CDR3 sequence: CASSLGRQGGQPQHF. CDR3 DNA sequence: TGTGCCAGCAGCTTAGGCCGACAGGGTGGTCAGCCCCAGCATTTT. Full variable domain (outside the CDR3, taken from reference TRBV13 and TRBJ1-5): AAGVIQSPRHLIKEKRETATLKCYPIPRHDTVYWYQQGPGQDPQFLISFYEKMQSDKGSIPDRFSAQQFSDYHSELNMSSLELGDSALYFCASSLGRQGGQPQHFGDGTRLSIL.

The chain is built from TRBV5-1 and TRBJ2-6, with unresolved D. The V end was cut by 1 base, the J end by 2 bases, with 4 bases between. Germline V gene data show CDR1 as SGHRS and CDR2 as YFSETQ. This CDR3 is 14 amino acids long. The CDR3 nucleotides are TGCGCCAGCAGCTTGAACACTGGGGCCAACGTCCTGACTTTC. Translated: CASSLNTGANVLTF.

This clone was observed a handful of times. This rearrangement joins TRBV18 to TRBJ1-5; possible D gene TRBD1, 6 bases. This CDR3 is built from 14 residues. Germline CDR1 reads KGHSH; CDR2 reads LQKENI. V was shortened by 2 bases and J by 6 bases, with 11 bases between the two germline ends. CDR3 nucleotides: TGTGCCAGCTCACCAAGGGGGGGAAGTCAGCCCCAGCATTTT. Its translation is CASSPRGGSQPQHF.

Only a few counts were recorded for this clone. The chain combines TRBV30 with TRBJ2-5; no clear D gene. The CDR3 extends over 12 amino acids. Germline lookup yields CDR1 GTSNPN and CDR2 SVGIG (reference sequence). V dropped 0 bases and J dropped 2 bases, with 4 bases sitting between them. The CDR3 spells CAWSVSQETQYF. Written as DNA, the CDR3 is TGTGCCTGGAGTGTTTCGCAAGAGACCCAGTACTTC.

This rearrangement joins TRBV5-4 to TRBJ2-5, with TRBD2 identical over 8 bases. Germline trimming cut 0 bases from V and 3 bases from J; bases unmatched to any gene: 1. Per germline, CDR1 SGHNT and CDR2 YYREEE (reference sequence). There are 14 residues in the CDR3. CDR3 sequence (DNA): TGTGCCAGCAGCTTGGCGGGGGGGGAAGAGACCCAGTACTTC. This encodes CASSLAGGEETQYF.

Note on this clone: At one end, the junction sequence differs from germline, possibly due to a read error. The chain carries TRBV29-1 and TRBJ1-2, with no clear D. This CDR3 is 10 amino acids long. Germline CDR1 is SQVTM and CDR2 is ANQGSEA. The CDR3 DNA is TGCAGCGTTGGGGAAAGCGGACTCCACTTC. It encodes CSVGESGLHF.

V is TRBV18 and J is TRBJ2-1; 8 bases are a match to TRBD2. The V and J ends lost 2 bases and 10 bases, in that order; junction bases with no gene match: 10. This CDR3 contains 15 residues. CDR1 KGHSH and CDR2 LQKENI come from the germline V gene. CDR3 protein: CASSPITGGQGEQFF. DNA of the CDR3: TGTGCCAGCTCACCAATAACGGGGGGGCAGGGAGAGCAGTTCTTC.

The chain is built from TRBV2 and TRBJ1-5; TRBD1 aligns across 7 bases. CDR3 length: 15 residues. Germline loops: CDR1 SNHLY, CDR2 FYNNEI. The V and J ends lost 3 bases and 3 bases, in that order; junction bases with no gene match: 5. The CDR3 loop reads CASSDLGQPNQPQHF. In nucleotides, the CDR3 is TGTGCCAGCAGTGATTTGGGACAGCCCAATCAGCCCCAGCATTTT.

The genes are TRBV5-1 and TRBJ2-7; D ambiguous. Trimming removed 0 bases from V and 1 base from J, with 5 bases in between. This CDR3 has 13 amino acids. Germline V gene lookup returns CDR1 SGHRS and CDR2 YFSETQ. Here the CDR3 DNA reads TGCGCCAGCAGCTTGGACGCGTCCTACGAGCAGTACTTC. Translated: CASSLDASYEQYF.